This is a list of T cell receptor beta chains from one sample in a study of response to subunit inactivated influenza vaccine. TCRdb reprocessed the RT-PCR reads with MiXCR, giving one entry per CDR3 protein. The table has 400,000 to 550,000 distinct CDR3 sequences, about 25% seen once; the top ten hold less than 2.5%. The sequences come from CD4+ T cells sorted from PBMCs, collected around 5 days after vaccination. The receptors were sampled from a man aged 45-60 years who received an inactivated influenza vaccine. Both conserved end residues are trimmed from each CDR3. Each record gives: V gene, J gene, CDR3 protein.

TRBV5-1	TRBJ2-1	ASSLRLAGENEQF
TRBV4-2	TRBJ2-7	ASSRDRVREQY
TRBV6-1	TRBJ2-1	ASTSAGGPYEQF
TRBV15	TRBJ2-3	ATSRDPLRGTLSQY
TRBV15	TRBJ1-1	ATSRETVTGSEAF
TRBV29-1	TRBJ2-5	SVIDPDRRETQY
TRBV25-1	TRBJ2-7	ASSRDRREQY
TRBV5-1	TRBJ1-1	ASSLGPNAEAF
TRBV5-5	TRBJ2-2	ASSWGWGNTGELF
TRBV20-1	TRBJ2-1	SARLGTSYNEQF
TRBV7-3	TRBJ2-5	ASRPTRETQY
TRBV11-2	TRBJ2-5	ASSIPAGTGAFDQY
TRBV5-1	TRBJ2-5	ASSLERGAGETQY
TRBV6-1	TRBJ1-1	ASNQISSEAF
TRBV28	TRBJ2-7	ASRRGGVYEQY
TRBV20-1	TRBJ2-3	SATPTPRQLTDTQY
TRBV12-3/TRBV12-4	TRBJ2-7	ASSLVPRLPYEQY
TRBV21-1	TRBJ1-5	ASSKDGTQPQH
TRBV7-9	TRBJ2-3	ASRPTPGRGGTDTQY
TRBV28	TRBJ2-7	ASSLEGFEQY
TRBV20-1	TRBJ1-2	SASPGAYGYT
TRBV5-6	TRBJ2-7	ASSLGRVRSYEQY
TRBV20-1	TRBJ1-2	SASTRQEYRYGYT
TRBV12-3/TRBV12-4	TRBJ2-7	ASSEKGGPYEQY
TRBV6-1	TRBJ1-2	ASTPTGITFGYT
TRBV28	TRBJ2-7	ASGYRDRGFYEQY
TRBV5-1	TRBJ1-1	ASSWGGGKNTEAF
TRBV5-1	TRBJ2-1	ASSLSASENEQF
TRBV12-3/TRBV12-4	TRBJ2-5	ASSPLGYQETQY
TRBV7-2	TRBJ2-1	ASSLAASGQGFYNEQF
TRBV4-2	TRBJ2-3	ASSPTGTESTDTQY
TRBV30	TRBJ2-7	AWSVGTTPYEQY
TRBV20-1	TRBJ2-2	SARDGGQGNTGELF
TRBV4-3	TRBJ1-2	ASSLRQGDPPV
TRBV9	TRBJ2-1	ASSVGLGESSYNEQF
TRBV29-1	TRBJ2-3	SVEGTTHSPDTQY
TRBV28	TRBJ2-7	ASTLIRASGRHEQY
TRBV5-1	TRBJ1-2	ASSFARLGSGGYT
TRBV20-1	TRBJ2-7	SARAKWDRDPSYEQY
TRBV4-3	TRBJ2-1	ASSHKANWDYNEQF
TRBV20-1	TRBJ1-1	SAMPGGQVNTEAF
TRBV12-3/TRBV12-4	TRBJ2-1	ASSRTSGYNEQF
TRBV10-3	TRBJ1-2	AISETSYGYT
TRBV12-3/TRBV12-4	TRBJ2-7	ASSYRGYGQY
TRBV7-9	TRBJ2-5	ASSFGQGRQETQY
TRBV20-1	TRBJ2-4	SASGAPNIQY
TRBV6-5	TRBJ2-1	ASSSGLAGTYNEQF
TRBV20-1	TRBJ2-7	SAQRAQADTYEQY
TRBV12-3/TRBV12-4	TRBJ2-3	ASSLHPADTQY
TRBV11-2	TRBJ1-3	ASSLGMGARISGNTIY
TRBV4-3	TRBJ2-3	ASSQENWQGRGDTQY
TRBV12-3/TRBV12-4	TRBJ1-6	ASSLSGTSLH
TRBV18	TRBJ2-4	ASSPSGAKNIQY
TRBV7-2	TRBJ2-7	ASSLIAGEAYEQY
TRBV4-1	TRBJ2-7	ASSQLTTSGRGEQY